What follows are 26 T cell receptor beta chains derived from one specimen sequenced in a study of shared clonotypes between healthy human individuals. Here immunoSEQ multiplex PCR was the method, and the copy in TCRdb shows in-frame clones only, minus some. The sample yields hundreds of thousands of clones, around three quarters seen once. Sequencing was performed on memory CD4+ T cells sorted from blood. Regarding subset: CD45RA-negative fraction. These receptors were obtained from a woman in her twenties or thirties in good health.

The chain has TRBV27 and TRBJ1-2, with unresolved D. The germline CDR1 and CDR2 sequences are MNHEY and SMNVEV (reference sequence). V was trimmed by 6 bases and J by 4 bases, leaving 12 bases between them. The CDR3 spans 13 residues. CDR3: CASRGPTPYGYTF. The CDR3 DNA reads TGTGCCAGCAGGGGCCCAACCCCCTATGGCTACACCTTC.

In DNA, the CDR3 is TGCGCCAGCAGACAGGACACTGAAAAACTGTTTTTT. It is translated as CASRQDTEKLFF. The V call is TRBV10-2, the J call TRBJ1-4; the D gene is possibly TRBD1 (5 bases). Germline CDR1 WSHSY, CDR2 SAAADI. The V and J ends lost 6 bases and 7 bases respectively, with 9 bases between them. The CDR3 consists of 12 residues.

The chain carries TRBV11-3 and TRBJ2-5; 10 bases fit TRBD1. Looked up from germline, CDR1 is SGHNT and CDR2 is YENEEA. The CDR3 extends over 14 amino acids. J was trimmed by 7 bases and V by 4 bases; bases with no gene match: 6. The CDR3 reads CASSSRQGAGTQYF. Written as DNA, the CDR3 is TGTGCCAGCAGCTCCCGACAGGGGGCCGGGACCCAGTACTTC.

This clone was found a few times. The chain has TRBV4-2 and TRBJ1-2, with D uncertain. Between the trimmed V and J ends, which lost 0 bases and 5 bases, there was a span of 4 bases. The germline V gene encodes CDR1 LGHNA and CDR2 YNFKEQ. The CDR3 is 12 amino acids. The CDR3 DNA is TGTGCCAGCAGCCAAGAGGTATATGGCTACACCTTC. It encodes CASSQEVYGYTF.

This clone was seen only a few times. V and J are TRBV27 and TRBJ2-1, with D possibly being TRBD1 (6 bases). The CDR3 loop spans 18 amino acids. CDR1 and CDR2 from the germline V gene are MNHEY and SMNVEV (reference sequence). The V end lost 11 bases, the J end lost 0 bases, and 26 bases lay between the germline ends. This CDR3 is CAASPRLNTGYSYNEQFF. DNA of the CDR3: TGTGCCGCCAGTCCTCGGCTTAACACAGGGTACTCCTACAATGAGCAGTTCTTC.

This clone was seen a few times. The chain uses TRBV5-1 and TRBJ1-3; D perhaps matches TRBD1 (5 bases). Trimming shortened V by 4 bases and J by 0 bases, and 14 bases separated the two germline ends. Germline CDR1 SGHRS, CDR2 YFSETQ. The CDR3 length is 16 residues. CDR3 residues: CASSPNAGISGNTIYF. The DNA of the CDR3 is TGCGCCAGCAGCCCGAATGCAGGGATCTCTGGAAACACCATATATTTT.

In its sample, this clone was seen once. The chain recombines TRBV19 with TRBJ1-2; D ambiguous. Germline V CDR1 and CDR2: LNHDA, SQIVND (reference sequence). Trimming removed 1 base at V and 3 bases at J, with 9 bases between. This CDR3 spans 14 amino acids. CDR3 protein: CASSIAWADYGYTF. CDR3 coding DNA: TGTGCCAGTAGTATAGCATGGGCAGACTATGGCTACACCTTC.

The chain uses TRBV6-1 and TRBJ2-7, with 9 bases identical to TRBD1. Germline CDR1 is MNHNS and CDR2 is SASEGT. This CDR3 region has 15 residues. The J segment lost 6 bases and the V segment lost 5 bases, leaving 11 bases of the junction unmatched. CDR3 loop: CASSTTGTGSREQYF. The CDR3 bases are TGTGCCAGCAGTACGACCGGGACAGGGAGTCGCGAGCAGTACTTC.

This chain links TRBV30 with TRBJ1-5, with TRBD1 as a possible D gene (6 bases). The CDR3 totals 13 residues. V was clipped by 1 base and J by 7 bases, with 11 bases between them. Germline V CDR1 and CDR2: GTSNPN, SVGIG (reference sequence). This chain's CDR3 is CAWSGTGMQPQHF. Here the CDR3 DNA reads TGTGCCTGGAGTGGAACAGGGATGCAGCCCCAGCATTTT.

The rearrangement links TRBV28 to TRBJ1-5; D perhaps matches TRBD1 (6 bases). V lost 8 bases and J 3 bases, leaving 11 bases between the germline ends. Germline CDR1 MDHEN, CDR2 SYDVKM. The CDR3 sequence is 13 residues long. The chain's CDR3 is CASVRDINQPQHF. The CDR3 DNA is TGTGCCAGCGTCCGGGACATCAATCAGCCCCAGCATTTT.

About this clone: One end of the junction fails to match germline, which may point to a read error. The chain uses TRBV2 and TRBJ2-6; 9 bases align to TRBD1. The CDR3 extends over 16 amino acids. CDR1 and CDR2 (germline): SNHLY, FYNNEI. CDR3 nucleotides: TGTGCCAGTTTATCCGGGACAGGGACTGGAGCCAACGTCCTGACTTTC. As protein: CASLSGTGTGANVLTF.

This sequence joins TRBV28 and TRBJ2-7; 9 nucleotides match TRBD1. The CDR3 runs to 14 residues. The V segment lost 4 bases and the J segment 2 bases; nucleotides outside the gene matches: 3. In germline, CDR1 is MDHEN, CDR2 SYDVKM. CDR3 coding DNA: TGTGCCAGCAGTTCCGGACAGGGGACCTACGAGCAGTACTTC. Translation: CASSSGQGTYEQYF.

The chain uses TRBV18 and TRBJ2-5; a possible D gene is TRBD2 (6 bases). V was trimmed by 2 bases and J by 4 bases, leaving 14 bases between them. The V gene's germline CDR1 is KGHSH and CDR2 LQKENI. The CDR3 is 15 amino acids. The CDR3 DNA is TGTGCCAGCTCACCAGTGACTAGTCAATCAGAGACCCAGTACTTC. It yields the protein CASSPVTSQSETQYF. Full variable domain (missing parts from reference TRBV18 and TRBJ2-5): NAGVMQNPRHLVRRRGQEARLRCSPMKGHSHVYWYRQLPEEGLKFMVYLQKENIIDESGMPKERFSAEFPKEGPSILRIQQVVRGDSAAYFCASSPVTSQSETQYFGPGTRLLVL.

The CDR3 bases are TGTGCCAGCTCACGGGAAACAGGGGGCCGCGGCTACACCTTC. Amino acid sequence: CASSRETGGRGYTF. The rearrangement links TRBV18 to TRBJ1-2, with 9 bases that match TRBD1. With 4 bases clipped from V and 8 bases from J, the junction kept 8 bases outside the gene matches. This CDR3 has 14 residues. Germline V lookup: CDR1 KGHSH, CDR2 LQKENI.

V and J are TRBV5-1 and TRBJ1-2, with no clear D. Germline V gene sequence: CDR1 SGHRS, CDR2 YFSETQ. This CDR3 comprises 14 residues. V was trimmed by 2 bases and J by 8 bases, leaving 16 bases between them. This CDR3 is CASSLGPPVFGYTF. The CDR3 DNA reads TGCGCCAGCAGCTTAGGCCCCCCCGTTTTCGGCTACACCTTC.

This rearrangement joins TRBV7-2 to TRBJ1-2; the D is unclear. CDR1 and CDR2 from the germline V gene are SGHTA and FQGNSA. This CDR3 contains 14 residues. Trimming stripped 7 bases from V and 7 bases from J, with 19 bases between. The CDR3 loop is CASTLGLLISGYTF. In DNA, the CDR3 is TGTGCCAGCACCCTTGGACTCTTGATCAGTGGCTACACCTTC. Combining the CDR3 with reference TRBV7-2 and TRBJ1-2 gives the whole variable domain GAGVSQSPSNKVTEKGKDVELRCDPISGHTALYWYRQSLGQGLEFLIYFQGNSAPDKSGLPSDRFSAERTGGSVSTLTIQRTQQEDSAVYLCASTLGLLISGYTFGSGTRLTVV.

The CDR3 region is CASSWRRWETQYF. CDR3 in DNA: TGTGCCAGCAGCTGGAGACGTTGGGAGACCCAGTACTTC. This chain connects TRBV5-8 to TRBJ2-5; D gene ambiguous. The V end was cut by 3 bases, the J end by 5 bases, with 11 bases between. CDR1 and CDR2 (germline): SGHTS, YDEGEE. CDR3 length equals 13 residues.

This chain links TRBV5-1 with TRBJ2-5; no definite D call. Germline V lookup: CDR1 SGHRS, CDR2 YFSETQ. Deletions cut 2 bases from V and 5 bases from J, with 10 bases between. This CDR3 region has 13 residues. The CDR3 region has the DNA TGCGCCAGCAGCTTCGCAGATGGGGAGACCCAGTACTTC. This sequence encodes CASSFADGETQYF.

The genes are TRBV9 and TRBJ2-1, with 8 bases identical to TRBD2. In germline, CDR1 is SGDLS, CDR2 YYNGEE. V trimming: 4 bases; J trimming: 9 bases; junction bases outside the gene matches: 12. This CDR3 is built from 15 residues. The CDR3 loop is CASSLTSGANSEQFF. Here the CDR3 DNA reads TGTGCCAGCAGCCTAACTAGCGGCGCAAATAGTGAGCAGTTCTTC.

J is TRBJ2-5 and V is TRBV5-4; 8 bases align to TRBD1. The germline gives CDR1 SGHNT, CDR2 YYREEE (reference sequence). The CDR3 runs to 15 residues. V trimming: 3 bases; J trimming: 7 bases; junction bases outside the gene matches: 11. Here the CDR3 reads CASSSRDRQGGTQYF. The CDR3 DNA reads as TGTGCCAGCAGCTCCCGGGACAGGCAAGGGGGGACCCAGTACTTC.

On this clone: Other DNA sequences in the sample encode the same CDR3. The gene calls are TRBV5-1 and TRBJ2-1, with no clear D. The length of the CDR3 is 15 residues. From germline, CDR1 is SGHRS and CDR2 YFSETQ. The V end lost 3 bases, the J end lost 0 bases, and 10 bases lay between the germline ends. The CDR3 nucleotides are TGCGCCAGCAGCTCAGACACCAGCTCCTACAATGAGCAGTTCTTC. Encoded protein: CASSSDTSSYNEQFF.

This clone was seen a handful of times. The gene calls are TRBV9 and TRBJ1-2, with 7 bases that match TRBD1. J was trimmed by 6 bases and V by 1 base; bases with no gene match: 3. The CDR3 extends over 13 amino acids. Looked up from germline, CDR1 is SGDLS and CDR2 is YYNGEE. The CDR3 nucleotides read TGTGCCAGCAGCGTAACAGGGGCGGATGGCTACACCTTC. It yields the protein CASSVTGADGYTF.

The chain recombines TRBV19 with TRBJ1-1; D gene ambiguous. V was clipped by 5 bases and J by 0 bases, with 10 bases between them. Germline V gene sequence: CDR1 LNHDA, CDR2 SQIVND (reference sequence). The CDR3 sequence is 14 residues long. The CDR3 protein is CASSSYVVNTEAFF. CDR3 DNA sequence: TGTGCCAGTAGTTCTTACGTCGTGAACACTGAAGCTTTCTTT.

The sample holds a few counts of this clone. This chain links TRBV27 with TRBJ1-1, with 8 nucleotides matching TRBD1. Trimming took 5 bases from V and 9 from J; bases not matched to a gene: 5. Per germline, CDR1 MNHEY and CDR2 SMNVEV (reference sequence). The CDR3 is 12 residues long. DNA of the CDR3: TGTGCCAGCAGTCCCCGGACAGGGAAAGCTTTCTTT. Residues: CASSPRTGKAFF.

The rearrangement uses TRBV10-3 and TRBJ2-5, with 8 bases that match TRBD1. The CDR3 runs to 12 residues. Germline V lookup: CDR1 ENHRY, CDR2 SYGVKD. After removal of 11 bases from V and 4 bases from J, the junction contained 6 bases not matched to a gene. This CDR3 reads CAAGTGPETQYF. The CDR3 bases are TGTGCCGCCGGGACAGGTCCAGAGACCCAGTACTTC.

A note on this clone: Other DNA sequences in this sample translate to the same CDR3. The chain combines TRBV5-1 with TRBJ1-1; perhaps TRBD1 as D (5 bases). Germline assignment: CDR1 SGHRS and CDR2 YFSETQ. With 5 bases removed from V and 2 bases from J, the gap between germline ends came to 10 bases. This CDR3 is built from 13 residues. CDR3 nucleotide sequence: TGCGCCAGCAGTTGGGACCCTAACACTGAAGCTTTCTTT. Translating it yields CASSWDPNTEAFF.